Listed below are T cell receptor beta chains from one sample, sequenced in a study of Graves' ophthalmopathy and Graves' hyperthyroidism. In TCRdb, the multiplex PCR reads were re-called with MiXCR into one record per CDR3 protein. The table includes about 740,000 distinct CDR3 sequences, 40% detected once. The source material was peripheral blood. The source is an adult man with Graves' ophthalmopathy. CDR3s include the opening cysteine and the closing phenylalanine or tryptophan. The order of the fields is D gene, V gene, clone size, J gene, CDR3 DNA, CDR3 protein. D genes are given only for firm matches. Expanded clones get a size class; other rows say once, few or many, or leave the size out.

D gene: NA; V gene: TRBV20-1; clone size: NA; J gene: TRBJ1-1; CDR3 DNA: TGCAGTGCTAGGCAGGCCTTGAACACTGAAGCTTTCTTT; CDR3 protein: CSARQALNTEAFF
D gene: NA; V gene: TRBV7-9; clone size: NA; J gene: TRBJ1-6; CDR3 DNA: TGTGCCAGCTCCCCGGGACATCGGGGTTCACCCCTCCACTTT; CDR3 protein: CASSPGHRGSPLHF
D gene: NA; V gene: TRBV11-2; clone size: NA; J gene: TRBJ2-5; CDR3 DNA: TGTGCCAGCAGCTCCAGGGGACGGTACGGGGAGACCCAGTACTTC; CDR3 protein: CASSSRGRYGETQYF
D gene: TRBD2; V gene: TRBV25-1; clone size: NA; J gene: TRBJ2-2; CDR3 DNA: TGTGCCAGCAGTGCCCTACTAGCGGAAGCCGGGGAGCTGTTTTTT; CDR3 protein: CASSALLAEAGELFF
D gene: NA; V gene: TRBV19; clone size: few; J gene: TRBJ2-7; CDR3 DNA: TGTGCCAGTAGCGGACCGGGGGGCGAGATCTACGAGCAGTACTTC; CDR3 protein: CASSGPGGEIYEQYF
D gene: NA; V gene: TRBV9; clone size: NA; J gene: TRBJ1-4; CDR3 DNA: TGTGCCAGCAGCCAAGGAGACAGAAATGAAAAACTGTTTTTT; CDR3 protein: CASSQGDRNEKLFF
D gene: NA; V gene: TRBV20-1; clone size: many; J gene: TRBJ1-2; CDR3 DNA: TGCAGTGCTAACTTGGAAGGCTATGGCTACACCTTC; CDR3 protein: CSANLEGYGYTF
D gene: TRBD1; V gene: TRBV10-3; clone size: many; J gene: TRBJ1-2; CDR3 DNA: TGTGCCATTGGGACAGAGGTTTATGGCTACACCTTC; CDR3 protein: CAIGTEVYGYTF
D gene: NA; V gene: TRBV7-9; clone size: NA; J gene: TRBJ2-7; CDR3 DNA: TGTGCCAGCAGCTCGGACTCTTTCTCTTCCGAGCAGTACTTC; CDR3 protein: CASSSDSFSSEQYF
D gene: NA; V gene: TRBV11-2; clone size: NA; J gene: TRBJ2-7; CDR3 DNA: TGTGCCAGCAGCTTTTGGCGGGATCGGTCCTACGAGCAGTACTTC; CDR3 protein: CASSFWRDRSYEQYF
D gene: NA; V gene: TRBV7-2; clone size: NA; J gene: TRBJ2-7; CDR3 DNA: TGTGCCAGCAGCTATATCCTGGGGGGGCCCGGCGAGCAGTACTTC; CDR3 protein: CASSYILGGPGEQYF
D gene: NA; V gene: TRBV24-1; clone size: many; J gene: TRBJ1-5; CDR3 DNA: TGTGCCACCAGTGATTCGGGAATAGGCAGGGGAGACAATCAGCCCCAGCATTTT; CDR3 protein: CATSDSGIGRGDNQPQHF
D gene: TRBD1; V gene: TRBV7-3; clone size: NA; J gene: TRBJ2-5; CDR3 DNA: TGTGCCAGCAGGTTAGGACAGGGAGTTGGGGAGACCCAGTACTTC; CDR3 protein: CASRLGQGVGETQYF
D gene: NA; V gene: TRBV24-1; clone size: NA; J gene: TRBJ1-1; CDR3 DNA: TGTGCCACCAGTCCCGGCGGTGATGGGCAGGGCACTGAAGCTTTCTTT; CDR3 protein: CATSPGGDGQGTEAFF
D gene: TRBD1; V gene: TRBV11-2; clone size: many; J gene: TRBJ1-2; CDR3 DNA: TGTGCCAGCAGCTTAGATGGCAGGGGGCTGAATGGCTACACCTTC; CDR3 protein: CASSLDGRGLNGYTF
D gene: TRBD1; V gene: TRBV9; clone size: few; J gene: TRBJ2-5; CDR3 DNA: TGTGCCAGCAGTTGGGGACAGGGAGAGACGAAGACCCAGTACTTC; CDR3 protein: CASSWGQGETKTQYF
D gene: TRBD1; V gene: TRBV7-9; clone size: once; J gene: TRBJ2-5; CDR3 DNA: TGTGCCAGCAGGCCCAAACAGGGGCCGGGAGAGACCCAGTACTTC; CDR3 protein: CASRPKQGPGETQYF
D gene: NA; V gene: TRBV7-9; clone size: NA; J gene: TRBJ1-4; CDR3 DNA: TGTGCCTGGGGCCAGGGCGAAAAACTGTTTTTT; CDR3 protein: CAWGQGEKLFF
D gene: NA; V gene: TRBV24-1; clone size: NA; J gene: TRBJ1-5; CDR3 DNA: TGTGCCACCAGTGACAGACAGGTAGCCGAGGCCCAGCATTTT; CDR3 protein: CATSDRQVAEAQHF
D gene: NA; V gene: TRBV20-1; clone size: many; J gene: TRBJ2-5; CDR3 DNA: TGCAGTGCTAGCAGTCTGGACAGACAAGAGACCCAGTACTTC; CDR3 protein: CSASSLDRQETQYF
D gene: NA; V gene: TRBV19; clone size: many; J gene: TRBJ1-2; CDR3 DNA: TGTGCCAGTAGTATACGGGCAGGGGAGAACTATGGCTACACCTTC; CDR3 protein: CASSIRAGENYGYTF
D gene: TRBD1; V gene: TRBV20-1; clone size: NA; J gene: TRBJ2-2; CDR3 DNA: TGCAGTGCTAGTGTAGACAGGGCGGTCACCGGGGAGCTGTTTTTT; CDR3 protein: CSASVDRAVTGELFF
D gene: TRBD1; V gene: TRBV7-9; clone size: many; J gene: TRBJ1-5; CDR3 DNA: TGTGCCAGCAGTTCCGGGACAGGGGGCGGCAATCAGCCCCAGCATTTT; CDR3 protein: CASSSGTGGGNQPQHF
D gene: NA; V gene: TRBV7-2; clone size: few; J gene: TRBJ2-7; CDR3 DNA: TGTGCCAGCAGCTTAGCGCCGAGGGGTTTATACTACGAGCAGTACTTC; CDR3 protein: CASSLAPRGLYYEQYF
D gene: NA; V gene: TRBV7-2; clone size: many; J gene: TRBJ2-5; CDR3 DNA: TGTGCCAGCAGCTCCGCCCTAGGACGAGTAGAGACCCAGTACTTC; CDR3 protein: CASSSALGRVETQYF
D gene: TRBD1; V gene: TRBV7-9; clone size: few; J gene: TRBJ2-7; CDR3 DNA: TGTGCCAGCAGCTATCGGACAGGGGTTATCGACGAGCAGTACTTC; CDR3 protein: CASSYRTGVIDEQYF
D gene: NA; V gene: TRBV7-9; clone size: many; J gene: TRBJ1-2; CDR3 DNA: TGTGCCAGCAGCTTAGCCGGCAGTGCAAGGGGCTACACCTTC; CDR3 protein: CASSLAGSARGYTF
D gene: TRBD1; V gene: TRBV6-6; clone size: few; J gene: TRBJ1-6; CDR3 DNA: TGTGCCAGCACCGGGGGGACAGGGATTAATTCACCCCTCCACTTT; CDR3 protein: CASTGGTGINSPLHF
D gene: TRBD1; V gene: TRBV11-2; clone size: NA; J gene: TRBJ1-6; CDR3 DNA: TGTGCCAGCAGCAGGGGACAGGGGGGATATTCACCCCTCCACTTT; CDR3 protein: CASSRGQGGYSPLHF
D gene: NA; V gene: TRBV12-3/TRBV12-4; clone size: few; J gene: TRBJ2-5; CDR3 DNA: TGTGCCAGCAGTTTCAGGGGTTTGATTGAGACCCAGTACTTC; CDR3 protein: CASSFRGLIETQYF
D gene: NA; V gene: TRBV16; clone size: once; J gene: TRBJ1-2; CDR3 DNA: TGTGCCAGCAGCCAAGTCGGGACAGGCTACACCTTC; CDR3 protein: CASSQVGTGYTF
D gene: NA; V gene: TRBV2; clone size: many; J gene: TRBJ1-4; CDR3 DNA: TGTGCCAGCAGCTTGGGGCAGGGTTATGAAAAACTGTTTTTT; CDR3 protein: CASSLGQGYEKLFF
D gene: NA; V gene: TRBV7-9; clone size: few; J gene: TRBJ2-5; CDR3 DNA: TGTGCCAGCAGCTTGGGTCCCGGGGACCAAGAGACCCAGTACTTC; CDR3 protein: CASSLGPGDQETQYF
D gene: NA; V gene: TRBV24-1; clone size: NA; J gene: TRBJ2-5; CDR3 DNA: TGTGCCACCAGTGATTTTCCAGGGGAAGAGACCCAGTACTTC; CDR3 protein: CATSDFPGEETQYF
D gene: TRBD1; V gene: TRBV7-9; clone size: NA; J gene: TRBJ1-4; CDR3 DNA: TGTGCCAGCAGCTTATACCAGGGACAGGATAATGAAAGACTGTTTTTT; CDR3 protein: CASSLYQGQDNERLFF
D gene: TRBD2; V gene: TRBV10-3; clone size: NA; J gene: TRBJ2-7; CDR3 DNA: TGTGCCATCAACCCGGGACTAGCGGCAGGCTACGAGCAGTACTTC; CDR3 protein: CAINPGLAAGYEQYF
D gene: NA; V gene: TRBV6-2/TRBV6-3; clone size: NA; J gene: TRBJ1-2; CDR3 DNA: TGTGCCAGCAGAATCTCTCACACGGGCGAAGGCTACACCTTC; CDR3 protein: CASRISHTGEGYTF
D gene: NA; V gene: TRBV25-1; clone size: NA; J gene: TRBJ1-2; CDR3 DNA: TGTGCCAGCAACGGACATATCTATGGCTACACCTTC; CDR3 protein: CASNGHIYGYTF
D gene: NA; V gene: TRBV2; clone size: NA; J gene: TRBJ1-6; CDR3 DNA: TGTGCCAGCAGCCCTACAAGAAATTCACCCCTCCACTTT; CDR3 protein: CASSPTRNSPLHF
D gene: NA; V gene: TRBV2; clone size: many; J gene: TRBJ2-7; CDR3 DNA: TGTGCCAGCTGCCCCGGAGGGGGCGGGTACTACGAGCAGTACTTC; CDR3 protein: CASCPGGGGYYEQYF
D gene: TRBD1; V gene: TRBV5-4; clone size: NA; J gene: TRBJ2-3; CDR3 DNA: TGTGCCAGCAGTCGATCGACAGGGACGGTAGATACGCAGTATTTT; CDR3 protein: CASSRSTGTVDTQYF
D gene: NA; V gene: TRBV12-3/TRBV12-4; clone size: many; J gene: TRBJ1-6; CDR3 DNA: TGTGCCAGCAGACCAGACTTCAGCGAGTATAATTCACCCCTCCACTTT; CDR3 protein: CASRPDFSEYNSPLHF
D gene: NA; V gene: TRBV4-2; clone size: NA; J gene: TRBJ2-7; CDR3 DNA: TGTGCCAGCAGCCAAGGACTGACAAACACCTACGAGCAGTACTTC; CDR3 protein: CASSQGLTNTYEQYF
D gene: NA; V gene: TRBV10-3; clone size: many; J gene: TRBJ1-1; CDR3 DNA: TGTGCCATCAGTGATTCCGGGACGGTGAACACTGAAGCTTTCTTT; CDR3 protein: CAISDSGTVNTEAFF
D gene: NA; V gene: TRBV4-3; clone size: few; J gene: TRBJ2-2; CDR3 DNA: TGCGCCAGCAGCCAAGAACCGCACACCGGGGAGCTGTTTTTT; CDR3 protein: CASSQEPHTGELFF
D gene: NA; V gene: TRBV7-9; clone size: few; J gene: TRBJ2-7; CDR3 DNA: TGTGCCAGCAGCTTAGCCGCCGGCCCTGAACTTTACGAGCAGTACTTC; CDR3 protein: CASSLAAGPELYEQYF
D gene: NA; V gene: TRBV20-1; clone size: few; J gene: TRBJ2-7; CDR3 DNA: TGCAGTGCTACAGGCGGGTCCTACGAGCAGTACTTC; CDR3 protein: CSATGGSYEQYF
D gene: NA; V gene: TRBV14; clone size: many; J gene: TRBJ1-2; CDR3 DNA: TGTGCCAGCAGCCGCGACCAAAACTATGGCTACACCTTC; CDR3 protein: CASSRDQNYGYTF
D gene: NA; V gene: TRBV10-3; clone size: few; J gene: TRBJ2-2; CDR3 DNA: TGTGCCAGCTTCCTCAGGGTCACCGGGGAGCTGTTTTTT; CDR3 protein: CASFLRVTGELFF
D gene: TRBD1; V gene: TRBV19; clone size: NA; J gene: TRBJ1-5; CDR3 DNA: TGTGCCAGTAGTCTACAGGGGATAGAATTCCAGCCCCAGCATTTT; CDR3 protein: CASSLQGIEFQPQHF
D gene: NA; V gene: TRBV11-2; clone size: few; J gene: TRBJ2-6; CDR3 DNA: TGTGCCAGCAGCTTAGATCAACGGGTGTGGGGGGCCAACGTCCTGACTTTC; CDR3 protein: CASSLDQRVWGANVLTF
D gene: NA; V gene: TRBV7-9; clone size: NA; J gene: TRBJ1-2; CDR3 DNA: TGTGCCAGCAGCTTATCTGACACTACAACCTATGGCTACACCTTC; CDR3 protein: CASSLSDTTTYGYTF
D gene: NA; V gene: TRBV5-6; clone size: few; J gene: TRBJ2-7; CDR3 DNA: TGTGCCAGCAGCTCCGAGGACAAGTCCTACGAGCAGTACTTC; CDR3 protein: CASSSEDKSYEQYF
D gene: NA; V gene: TRBV29-1; clone size: NA; J gene: TRBJ1-3; CDR3 DNA: TGCAGCTTGGCTTCAGGGACTGGAAACACCATATATTTT; CDR3 protein: CSLASGTGNTIYF
D gene: TRBD1; V gene: TRBV15; clone size: NA; J gene: TRBJ2-7; CDR3 DNA: TGTGCCACCAGCAGGGCTCCCGGGACAGCGACCTACGAGCAGTACTTC; CDR3 protein: CATSRAPGTATYEQYF